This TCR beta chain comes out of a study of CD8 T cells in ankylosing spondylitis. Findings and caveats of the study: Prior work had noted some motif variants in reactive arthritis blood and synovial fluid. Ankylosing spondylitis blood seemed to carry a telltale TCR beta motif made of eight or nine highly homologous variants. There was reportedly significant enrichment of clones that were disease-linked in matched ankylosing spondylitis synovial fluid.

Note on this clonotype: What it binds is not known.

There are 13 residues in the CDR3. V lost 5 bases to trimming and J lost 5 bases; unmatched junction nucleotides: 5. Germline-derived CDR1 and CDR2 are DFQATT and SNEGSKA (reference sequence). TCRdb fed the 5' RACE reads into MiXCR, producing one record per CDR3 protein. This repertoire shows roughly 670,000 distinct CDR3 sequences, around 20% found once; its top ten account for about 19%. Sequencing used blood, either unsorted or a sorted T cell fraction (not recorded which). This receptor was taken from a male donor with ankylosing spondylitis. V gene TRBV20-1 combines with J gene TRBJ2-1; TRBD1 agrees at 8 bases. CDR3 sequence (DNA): TGCAGTGCTGACGGACAGGGAGACAATGAGCAGTTCTTC. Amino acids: CSADGQGDNEQFF.